These 17 T cell receptor beta chains share one sample of origin, sequenced in a study of shared T cell receptors in the human thymus. The assay was immunoSEQ multiplex PCR, and TCRdb's table has in-frame clones only and misses some. The sample shows about 660,000 clones, about 87% of them seen only once. These data were also reused for a study on human thymus T cells.

The sequenced sample consisted of thymocytes. The source of these receptors is a boy under three years old with a congenital heart defect.

This clone was counted between two and nine times. V is TRBV5-6 and J is TRBJ2-7, with 7 bases identical to TRBD2. The CDR3 runs 17 residues. Germline V gene lookup returns CDR1 SGHDT and CDR2 YYEEEE. With V trimmed by 2 bases and J by 4 bases, 15 bases remained unmatched. This chain's CDR3 is CASSFRVVAGDSYEQYF. DNA for the CDR3: TGTGCCAGCAGCTTCCGGGTAGTGGCGGGAGATTCTTACGAGCAGTACTTC.

The chain links TRBV30 to TRBJ1-2; 8 bases are a match to TRBD1. CDR1 and CDR2 (germline): GTSNPN, SVGIG (reference sequence). The V and J ends lost 8 bases and 2 bases, in that order; junction bases with no gene match: 7. The CDR3 length is 13 residues. The CDR3 nucleotides read TGTGCCAGCCCTAGGACAGGGAACTATGGCTACACCTTC. Residues: CASPRTGNYGYTF.

This chain joins TRBV29-1 and TRBJ1-1; D possibly corresponds to TRBD1 (5 bases). Germline lookup yields CDR1 SQVTM and CDR2 ANQGSEA. The CDR3 extends over 13 amino acids. Trimming shortened V by 4 bases and J by 1 base, and 10 bases separated the two germline ends. For the CDR3, the DNA is TGCAGCGTTGCCCCAACAGGGAACACTGAAGCTTTCTTT. As protein: CSVAPTGNTEAFF. Together with reference TRBV29-1 and TRBJ1-1, the CDR3 gives the full variable domain: SAVISQKPSRDICQRGTSLTIQCQVDSQVTMMFWYRQQPGQSLTLIATANQGSEATYESGFVIDKFPISRPNLTFSTLTVSNMSPEDSSIYLCSVAPTGNTEAFFGQGTRLTVV.

The chain links TRBV5-1 to TRBJ1-2, with 7 bases aligning to TRBD1. The length of the CDR3 is 14 residues. Germline CDR1 and CDR2: SGHRS and YFSETQ. Unmatched junction bases numbered 4, after V lost 1 base and J lost 4 bases. The CDR3 DNA sequence: TGCGCCAGCAGCTTGCCTGACAGGGTCTATGGCTACACCTTC. This encodes CASSLPDRVYGYTF.

V and J are TRBV7-6 and TRBJ1-1, with D unresolved. V was shortened by 4 bases and J by 2 bases, with 14 bases between the two germline ends. Germline V lookup: CDR1 SGHVS, CDR2 FNYEAQ. CDR3 length: 15 amino acids. DNA for the CDR3: TGTGCCAGCAGCTCAGACTCCGGGGTTAACACTGAAGCTTTCTTT. It specifies CASSSDSGVNTEAFF.

The genes are TRBV7-2 and TRBJ1-5; D gene uncertain. Germline loops: CDR1 SGHTA, CDR2 FQGNSA. The V and J ends lost 1 base and 2 bases respectively, with 12 bases between them. The CDR3 length is 16 residues. The chain's CDR3 is CASSLVVLGGNQPQHF. DNA for the CDR3: TGTGCCAGCAGCTTAGTTGTCCTCGGGGGCAATCAGCCCCAGCATTTT. The full variable domain, completed using reference TRBV7-2 and TRBJ1-5, is GAGVSQSPSNKVTEKGKDVELRCDPISGHTALYWYRQSLGQGLEFLIYFQGNSAPDKSGLPSDRFSAERTGGSVSTLTIQRTQQEDSAVYLCASSLVVLGGNQPQHFGDGTRLSIL.

This sequence joins TRBV7-9 and TRBJ1-2; no firm D call. CDR3 length: 15 amino acids. Trimming left V 3 bases short and J 3 bases short, with 14 bases between. The V gene's germline CDR1 is SEHNR and CDR2 FQNEAQ (reference sequence). CDR3 coding DNA: TGTGCCAGCAGCTTCATCTGTGGTGCGGACTATGGCTACACCTTC. Its translation: CASSFICGADYGYTF.

CDR3 DNA sequence: TGTGCCAGGCGAATCCAGAGGGATGGAAACACCATATATTTT. Protein product: CARRIQRDGNTIYF. The chain joins TRBV2 to TRBJ1-3; D gene uncertain. The germline V gene encodes CDR1 SNHLY and CDR2 FYNNEI. The CDR3 totals 14 residues. The V end was cut by 9 bases, the J end by 3 bases, with 15 bases between.

This clone has only one observation. The chain combines TRBV11-2 with TRBJ1-1, with 7 bases lining up with TRBD1. The V gene end was trimmed by 5 bases and the J gene end by 1 base; junction bases not matched to a gene: 7. The CDR3 has 15 amino acids. Germline V gene sequence: CDR1 SGHAT, CDR2 FQNNGV. CDR3: CASSDRQGTNTEAFF. As DNA, the CDR3 is TGTGCCAGCAGCGACCGACAGGGTACGAACACTGAAGCTTTCTTT.

The rearrangement links TRBV4-3 to TRBJ2-1, with TRBD1 matching 8 bases. Germline CDR1 and CDR2: LGHNA and YSLEER. The CDR3 consists of 13 residues. The V segment lost 7 bases and the J segment 6 bases; nucleotides outside the gene matches: 5. As DNA, the CDR3 is TGCGCCAGCACAGGGACAGGAAGCAATGAGCAGTTCTTC. Protein sequence: CASTGTGSNEQFF.

The rearrangement uses TRBV28 and TRBJ1-5, with TRBD1 as a possible D gene (6 bases). Germline V gene data show CDR1 as MDHEN and CDR2 as SYDVKM. The CDR3 contains 14 residues. The V and J ends lost 6 bases and 7 bases respectively, with 16 bases between them. CDR3 nucleotide sequence: TGTGCCAGCAGACAAGAGGGGGAAAGGCAGCCCCAGCATTTT. The encoded protein is CASRQEGERQPQHF.

V is TRBV7-2 and J is TRBJ1-2; no reliable D call. V gave up 5 bases and J gave up 4 bases, with 14 bases separating them. CDR3 length: 14 residues. CDR1 is SGHTA, CDR2 FQGNSA, per germline. CDR3 sequence reads: CASSPKGATYGYTF. CDR3 in DNA: TGTGCCAGCAGCCCTAAGGGAGCCACCTATGGCTACACCTTC. Based on the CDR3 plus reference TRBV7-2 and TRBJ1-2, the full variable domain is GAGVSQSPSNKVTEKGKDVELRCDPISGHTALYWYRQSLGQGLEFLIYFQGNSAPDKSGLPSDRFSAERTGGSVSTLTIQRTQQEDSAVYLCASSPKGATYGYTFGSGTRLTVV.

The chain uses TRBV5-1 and TRBJ2-1; no definite D call. CDR3 length equals 14 residues. The germline V and J ends were trimmed by 3 bases and 7 bases, with 14 bases remaining between them. Per germline, CDR1 SGHRS and CDR2 YFSETQ. CDR3 loop: CASSSRASPNEQFF. In DNA, the CDR3 is TGCGCCAGCAGCTCTCGAGCTAGTCCGAATGAGCAGTTCTTC.

V and J are TRBV6-6 and TRBJ1-1; D gene uncertain. Germline V gene lookup returns CDR1 MNHNY and CDR2 SVGAGI (reference sequence). The CDR3 contains 12 residues. The germline V and J ends were trimmed by 3 bases and 4 bases, with 6 bases remaining between them. CDR3 protein: CASSYEGTEAFF. The CDR3, as DNA: TGTGCCAGCAGTTATGAGGGCACTGAAGCTTTCTTT.

V usage is TRBV9 and J usage is TRBJ1-2, with a possible D match to TRBD1 (5 bases). In germline, CDR1 is SGDLS, CDR2 YYNGEE. The V end lost 3 bases, the J end lost 4 bases, and 25 bases lay between the germline ends. This CDR3 is 18 amino acids long. The CDR3 reads CASSAPDSPHPIPYGYTF. The CDR3 DNA sequence: TGTGCCAGCAGCGCCCCTGACAGCCCTCATCCCATCCCCTATGGCTACACCTTC.

The sample holds one count of this clone. V gene TRBV5-1 combines with J gene TRBJ1-2; no clear D. The V end lost 0 bases, the J end lost 4 bases, and 13 bases lay between the germline ends. Germline loops: CDR1 SGHRS, CDR2 YFSETQ. The CDR3 consists of 15 residues. The CDR3 loop reads CASSLGAAGGYGYTF. The CDR3 DNA follows: TGCGCCAGCAGCTTGGGGGCAGCCGGTGGCTATGGCTACACCTTC. The full variable domain, in which reference TRBV5-1 and TRBJ1-2 provide the parts outside the CDR3, is KAGVTQTPRYLIKTRGQQVTLSCSPISGHRSVSWYQQTPGQGLQFLFEYFSETQRNKGNFPGRFSGRQFSNSRSEMNVSTLELGDSALYLCASSLGAAGGYGYTFGSGTRLTVV.

In its sample, this clone was seen once. The chain carries TRBV10-3 and TRBJ2-7; the match to TRBD2 covers 10 bases. CDR1 is ENHRY, CDR2 SYGVKD, per germline. With 0 bases clipped from V and 6 bases from J, the junction kept 11 bases outside the gene matches. The CDR3 has 17 amino acids. CDR3: CAISESCLAGESREQYF. The CDR3, as DNA: TGTGCCATCAGTGAGTCTTGTCTAGCGGGAGAAAGCCGCGAGCAGTACTTC.